Following are 30 T cell receptor beta chains from one sample sequenced in a study of identifying expanded T cells in peripheral blood. Data came from immunoSEQ multiplex PCR; TCRdb stores just in-frame clones and leaves some out. The table records 100,000 or so clones, roughly 91% of them present only once. Sequencing input: blood. Receptors originate from a person aged 18 to 70 in good health.

The J gene is TRBJ2-7, the V gene TRBV10-3; 11 positions agree with TRBD2. The V gene end was trimmed by 3 bases and the J gene end by 2 bases; junction bases not matched to a gene: 12. The CDR3 sequence is 18 residues long. The germline V gene has CDR1 ENHRY and CDR2 SYGVKD. The CDR3 sequence: CAISERGASGGTPYEQYF. CDR3 nucleotide sequence: TGTGCCATCAGTGAAAGGGGGGCTAGCGGGGGGACCCCCTACGAGCAGTACTTC.

This chain joins TRBV27 and TRBJ1-5; 7 bases map to TRBD1. V shed 5 bases and J 0 bases; nucleotides not matched to a gene: 4. CDR1 MNHEY and CDR2 SMNVEV come from the germline V gene (reference sequence). The CDR3 has 15 residues. The DNA for the CDR3 is TGTGCCAGCAGTCGCCAGGGGGATAGCAATCAGCCCCAGCATTTT. Protein sequence: CASSRQGDSNQPQHF.

As DNA, the CDR3 is TGCGCCAGCAGCTTGGAGGACGGACTAGCGGGGGGCGTGGGAGAGACCCAGTACTTC. It codes for CASSLEDGLAGGVGETQYF. The rearrangement joins TRBV5-1 to TRBJ2-5; 14 nucleotides line up with TRBD2. Germline V gene sequence: CDR1 SGHRS, CDR2 YFSETQ. The CDR3 spans 19 residues. The junction had 11 bases not matched to a gene; V was cut back by 0 bases and J by 4 bases.

CDR3 region: CASRSMGVGDYGYTF. The DNA of the CDR3 is TGTGCCAGCCGAAGTATGGGGGTTGGTGACTATGGCTACACCTTC. V is TRBV7-2 and J is TRBJ1-2; a weak D match, TRBD1 (5 bases). The CDR3 runs to 15 residues. Germline values: CDR1 SGHTA, CDR2 FQGNSA. The ends were cut back, 8 bases at V and 3 bases at J, with 19 bases in the middle.

The chain recombines TRBV6-5 with TRBJ2-1; tentative D call: TRBD1 (5 bases). Germline CDR1 and CDR2: MNHEY and SVGAGI. Trimming pared 5 bases from V and 6 bases from J, leaving 11 bases between. CDR3 length equals 13 residues. The CDR3 here is CASSLARANEQFF. CDR3 bases: TGTGCCAGCAGTCTGGCCAGGGCCAATGAGCAGTTCTTC.

This sequence joins TRBV5-6 and TRBJ2-7, with D maybe TRBD1 (6 bases). This CDR3 is 13 amino acids long. V lost 4 bases and J lost 5, with 13 bases in between. CDR1 and CDR2 (germline): SGHDT, YYEEEE. CDR3: CASSEDRSNEQYF. The CDR3 region has the DNA TGTGCCAGCAGCGAAGACAGGTCCAACGAGCAGTACTTC.

V and J are TRBV7-2 and TRBJ1-1; the match to TRBD1 covers 9 bases. Trimming at V came to 5 bases and at J to 4 bases, leaving 5 bases not matched to a gene. Germline CDR1 is SGHTA and CDR2 is FQGNSA. There are 14 residues in the CDR3. The CDR3 DNA is TGTGCCAGCAGCCTGACAGGGGGGGGCACTGAAGCTTTCTTT. Its protein is CASSLTGGGTEAFF.

This rearrangement joins TRBV7-2 to TRBJ2-1; D assignment may be TRBD1 or TRBD2 (6 bases each). The V end was cut by 3 bases, the J end by 9 bases, with 15 bases between. Looked up from germline, CDR1 is SGHTA and CDR2 is FQGNSA. There are 14 residues in the CDR3. DNA of the CDR3: TGTGCCAGCAGCTTGGGGGGCTATAGTGGTGAGCAGTTCTTC. This sequence encodes CASSLGGYSGEQFF. Filled out from reference TRBV7-2 and TRBJ2-1, the complete variable domain reads GAGVSQSPSNKVTEKGKDVELRCDPISGHTALYWYRQSLGQGLEFLIYFQGNSAPDKSGLPSDRFSAERTGGSVSTLTIQRTQQEDSAVYLCASSLGGYSGEQFFGPGTRLTVL.

This chain joins TRBV7-9 and TRBJ1-4; weak D call: TRBD1 (5 bases). In germline, CDR1 is SEHNR, CDR2 FQNEAQ (reference sequence). The V gene lost 5 bases and the J gene lost 4 bases, with 14 bases spanning the gap. This CDR3 is built from 15 residues. The CDR3 region has the DNA TGTGCCAGCAGCAGGGGATGGGAGGTTAATGAAAAACTGTTTTTT. Its protein is CASSRGWEVNEKLFF.

This clone turned up a few times. The CDR3 DNA follows: TGTGCCAGCAGCACCGGACAGGGGGGCTCACCCCTCCACTTT. Protein sequence: CASSTGQGGSPLHF. The V call is TRBV7-9, the J call TRBJ1-6; the match to TRBD1 covers 10 bases. Germline CDR1 is SEHNR and CDR2 is FQNEAQ (reference sequence). The trim removed 5 bases at V and 10 bases at J, leaving 5 bases unmatched. The CDR3 is 14 residues long. Based on the CDR3 plus reference TRBV7-9 and TRBJ1-6, the full variable domain is DTGVSQNPRHKITKRGQNVTFRCDPISEHNRLYWYRQTLGQGPEFLTYFQNEAQLEKSRLLSDRFSAERPKGSFSTLEIQRTEQGDSAMYLCASSTGQGGSPLHFGNGTRLTVT.

This clone has just a few counts. The CDR3 loop is CSVGSGNPTDTQYF. CDR3 sequence (DNA): TGCAGCGTTGGCAGCGGGAACCCCACAGATACGCAGTATTTT. The chain employs TRBV29-1 and TRBJ2-3; 7 bases match TRBD2. With 4 bases clipped from V and 2 bases from J, the junction kept 6 bases outside the gene matches. The CDR3 covers 14 residues. Per germline, CDR1 SQVTM and CDR2 ANQGSEA.

The rearrangement links TRBV19 to TRBJ1-1; the D gene is possibly TRBD1 (6 bases). The CDR3 is made up of 13 amino acids. V lost 3 bases and J 4 bases, leaving 9 bases between the germline ends. Germline lookup yields CDR1 LNHDA and CDR2 SQIVND (reference sequence). The CDR3 region is CASSMGGLTEAFF. As DNA, the CDR3 is TGTGCCAGTAGTATGGGGGGGCTCACTGAAGCTTTCTTT.

This chain links TRBV5-1 with TRBJ1-1, with 8 bases fitting TRBD1. J gave up 0 bases and V 5 bases, and 6 bases lay outside the gene matches. Germline V gene sequence: CDR1 SGHRS, CDR2 YFSETQ. The CDR3 length is 15 residues. The chain's CDR3 is CASRNQGAMNTEAFF. The CDR3 bases are TGCGCCAGCAGGAATCAGGGGGCGATGAACACTGAAGCTTTCTTT.

The chain links TRBV2 to TRBJ1-1; D gene ambiguous. CDR3 length equals 13 residues. Trimming removed 6 bases at V and 3 bases at J, with 11 bases between. The germline gives CDR1 SNHLY, CDR2 FYNNEI. The CDR3 loop reads CASRRVDDTEAFF. CDR3 DNA: TGTGCCAGCAGAAGGGTGGACGACACTGAAGCTTTCTTT.

The chain has TRBV10-3 and TRBJ2-2; the match to TRBD2 covers 7 bases. This CDR3 comprises 17 residues. The J segment lost 3 bases and the V segment lost 0 bases, leaving 7 bases of the junction unmatched. From germline, CDR1 is ENHRY and CDR2 SYGVKD. The DNA for the CDR3 is TGTGCCATCAGTGAGTCAGGAGGACTAGGATACACCGGGGAGCTGTTTTTT. It specifies CAISESGGLGYTGELFF.

The rearrangement joins TRBV27 to TRBJ2-7; the D call may be TRBD1 or TRBD2 (5 bases each). This CDR3 comprises 14 residues. Germline assignment: CDR1 MNHEY and CDR2 SMNVEV (reference sequence). Trimming shortened V by 3 bases and J by 0 bases, and 9 bases separated the two germline ends. CDR3 in DNA: TGTGCCAGCAGTTTCGCAGGGAGCTCCTACGAGCAGTACTTC. This encodes CASSFAGSSYEQYF.

The rearrangement joins TRBV10-3 to TRBJ1-1; weak D call: TRBD1 (6 bases). CDR3 length equals 13 residues. Trimming pared 8 bases from V and 3 bases from J, leaving 13 bases between. Per germline, CDR1 ENHRY and CDR2 SYGVKD. For the CDR3, the DNA is TGTGCCATCTACAGGGAGGAGTACACTGAAGCTTTCTTT. Encoded protein: CAIYREEYTEAFF.

The chain is built from TRBV19 and TRBJ2-2; the D is unclear. The CDR3 runs to 18 residues. The germline V and J ends were trimmed by 0 bases and 2 bases, with 16 bases remaining between them. Germline CDR1 and CDR2: LNHDA and SQIVND (reference sequence). Here the CDR3 reads CASSIDWYDPTNTGELFF. CDR3 bases: TGTGCCAGTAGTATAGATTGGTACGATCCGACCAACACCGGGGAGCTGTTTTTT.

J is TRBJ1-3 and V is TRBV5-1, with D maybe TRBD1 (5 bases). The V end lost 2 bases, the J end lost 4 bases, and 10 bases lay between the germline ends. Germline V lookup: CDR1 SGHRS, CDR2 YFSETQ. This CDR3 spans 14 amino acids. In nucleotides, the CDR3 is TGCGCCAGCAGCTTCGGGACGCTCGGAAACACCATATATTTT. It specifies CASSFGTLGNTIYF.

V is TRBV19 and J is TRBJ1-1, with unresolved D. Germline V CDR1 and CDR2: LNHDA, SQIVND (reference sequence). CDR3 size: 15 residues. V gave up 3 bases and J gave up 1 base, with 12 bases separating them. CDR3 loop: CASSISPAGNTEAFF. CDR3 in DNA: TGTGCCAGTAGTATCTCTCCGGCAGGGAACACTGAAGCTTTCTTT.

This chain joins TRBV6-1 and TRBJ1-2, with D uncertain. This CDR3 is 11 amino acids long. Germline V CDR1 and CDR2: MNHNS, SASEGT. Trimming cost V 5 bases and J 7 bases, with 8 bases left between them. The CDR3 region is CASSYDGGYTF. Written as DNA, the CDR3 is TGTGCCAGCAGTTACGACGGTGGCTACACCTTC.

The chain uses TRBV7-2 and TRBJ2-5; 7 nucleotides agree with TRBD2. The CDR3 runs 14 residues. Per germline, CDR1 SGHTA and CDR2 FQGNSA. V dropped 4 bases and J dropped 2; count of bases not matched to a gene: 4. The CDR3 protein is CASSSISGQETQYF. The CDR3 coding sequence is TGTGCCAGCAGCTCCATTAGCGGGCAAGAGACCCAGTACTTC.

This clone showed up just once. The chain has TRBV4-2 and TRBJ2-7; maybe TRBD1 (6 bases). Germline assignment: CDR1 LGHNA and CDR2 YNFKEQ. This CDR3 contains 13 residues. With 3 bases removed from V and 2 bases from J, the gap between germline ends came to 8 bases. The CDR3 protein is CASSHGQTYEQYF. The CDR3 nucleotides are TGTGCCAGCAGCCACGGACAGACCTACGAGCAGTACTTC.

The chain employs TRBV7-2 and TRBJ2-1; 9 positions agree with TRBD1. The CDR3 length is 16 residues. Trimming cost V 3 bases and J 8 bases; bases outside gene matches: 11. Per the germline V gene, CDR1 is SGHTA and CDR2 is FQGNSA. The CDR3 loop is CASSFKTGGGGYEQFF. The DNA of the CDR3 is TGTGCCAGCAGCTTTAAAACAGGGGGCGGAGGTTATGAGCAGTTCTTC.

This clone was counted once. The CDR3 DNA is TGTGCCAGCAGTTACTCGAACGGCTTGGGGGAGACCCAGTACTTC. Encoded protein: CASSYSNGLGETQYF. This rearrangement joins TRBV6-5 to TRBJ2-5, with D unresolved. Trimming removed 0 bases at V and 5 bases at J, with 13 bases between. The CDR3 has 15 amino acids. Germline CDR1 is MNHEY and CDR2 is SVGAGI.

This chain uses TRBV11-2 with TRBJ1-2; no clear D gene. V dropped 5 bases and J dropped 4 bases, with 5 bases sitting between them. The CDR3 runs to 11 residues. CDR1 and CDR2 (germline): SGHAT, FQNNGV. CDR3 region: CASSNTYGYTF. CDR3 nucleotide sequence: TGTGCCAGCAGCAATACCTATGGCTACACCTTC.

This chain joins TRBV5-1 and TRBJ1-1; D is unresolved. CDR1 and CDR2 from the germline V gene are SGHRS and YFSETQ. The V end lost 1 base, the J end lost 1 base, and 5 bases lay between the germline ends. This CDR3 region has 13 residues. The CDR3 DNA follows: TGCGCCAGCAGCTTGAGCAGGAACACTGAAGCTTTCTTT. Translated, it gives CASSLSRNTEAFF.

The CDR3 loop reads CASSPRTGSLVNTEAFF. In DNA form, the CDR3 reads TGCGCCAGCAGCCCCCGGACAGGGTCTCTGGTGAACACTGAAGCTTTCTTT. The chain joins TRBV4-1 to TRBJ1-1; 8 nucleotides agree with TRBD1. V lost 4 bases and J lost 0; bases outside the gene matches: 10. Germline V CDR1 and CDR2: MGHRA, YSYEKL. The CDR3 is 17 residues long.

The V and J genes are TRBV30 and TRBJ2-7, with TRBD2 identical over 11 bases. The length of the CDR3 is 15 residues. From germline, CDR1 is GTSNPN and CDR2 SVGIG (reference sequence). V gave up 5 bases and J gave up 0 bases; unmatched junction bases: 6. The CDR3 nucleotides are TGTGCCTGGGACAGACTAGCGGGGCTCTCCTACGAGCAGTACTTC. Its translation is CAWDRLAGLSYEQYF. The whole variable domain, remainder taken from reference TRBV30 and TRBJ2-7, is SQTIHQWPATLVQPVGSPLSLECTVEGTSNPNLYWYRQAAGRGLQLLFYSVGIGQISSEVPQNLSASRPQDRQFILSSKKLLLSDSGFYLCAWDRLAGLSYEQYFGPGTRLTVT.

The V call is TRBV12-5, the J call TRBJ2-5; 10 positions match TRBD2. Trimming took 5 bases from V and 7 from J; bases not matched to a gene: 10. The germline gives CDR1 LGHNT, CDR2 FRNRAP. The CDR3 is made up of 15 amino acids. The CDR3, as DNA: TGTGCTAGTGGTGTAGCGGGGGGCCAGGGCGGGACCCAGTACTTC. It is translated as CASGVAGGQGGTQYF.